Below, 4 T cell receptor beta chains from the same sample are listed, as sequenced in a study of persistence of HIV-infected CD4 T cells. These receptors have no identified antigens. The libraries were made with immunoSEQ version 4 in survey mode. Measured with immunoSEQ multiplex PCR; TCRdb has only the in-frame clones, and not every one. The sample holds some 13,000 clones, about 70% seen once. Cells were stimulated with overlapping HIV-1 Gag 15-mer peptides. Sorting selected CD4+ T cells upregulating both CD40 ligand and CD69. The starting material was CD4+ T cells sorted from PBMCs after roughly 18-hour stimulation, obtained from a patient who received antiretroviral therapy. These receptors originate from an adult man with HIV who was CMV-seropositive.

This clone was seen a single time. The chain combines TRBV2 with TRBJ2-7; D might be TRBD1 (6 bases). Trimming pared 4 bases from V and 1 base from J, leaving 14 bases between. This CDR3 has 15 residues. The V gene's germline CDR1 is SNHLY and CDR2 FYNNEI. The CDR3 DNA reads TGTGCCAGCAGTGTCAGGGGAATTTATTCCTACGAGCAGTACTTC. Translation: CASSVRGIYSYEQYF.

This chain joins TRBV7-2 and TRBJ1-2; 11 nucleotides match TRBD1. The CDR3 has 14 amino acids. Trimming removed 2 bases from V and 7 bases from J; junction bases left unmatched: 3. Germline assignment: CDR1 SGHTA and CDR2 FQGNSA. In nucleotides, the CDR3 is TGTGCCAGCAGCTTACCTGGGACAGGGGGTGGCTACACCTTC. This codes for CASSLPGTGGGYTF.

The chain employs TRBV5-1 and TRBJ1-1; a weak D match, TRBD1 (5 bases). This CDR3 has 13 amino acids. The V gene lost 1 base and the J gene lost 3 bases, with 7 bases spanning the gap. The germline gives CDR1 SGHRS, CDR2 YFSETQ. This CDR3 is CASSLLGDTEAFF. The CDR3 nucleotides are TGCGCCAGCAGCTTGTTGGGGGACACTGAAGCTTTCTTT.

The chain recombines TRBV20-1 with TRBJ2-6; unclear D gene. Trimming stripped 5 bases from V and 12 bases from J, with 11 bases between. CDR1 is DFQATT and CDR2 is SNEGSKA in the germline V gene (reference sequence). There are 11 residues in the CDR3. DNA of the CDR3: TGCAGTGCTGCCCCTCTGCCCGTCCTGACTTTC. Translated, it gives CSAAPLPVLTF.